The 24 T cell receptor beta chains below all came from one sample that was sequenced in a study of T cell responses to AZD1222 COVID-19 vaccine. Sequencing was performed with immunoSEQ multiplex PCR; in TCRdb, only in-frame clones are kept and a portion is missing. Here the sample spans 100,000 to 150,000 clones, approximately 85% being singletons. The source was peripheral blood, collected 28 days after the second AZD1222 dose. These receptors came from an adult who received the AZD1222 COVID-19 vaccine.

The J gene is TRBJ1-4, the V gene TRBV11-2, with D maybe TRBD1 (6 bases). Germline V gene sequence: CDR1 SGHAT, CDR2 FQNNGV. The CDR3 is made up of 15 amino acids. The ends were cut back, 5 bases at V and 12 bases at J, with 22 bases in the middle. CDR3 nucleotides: TGTGCCAGCAGCCCCTTGGGGGCCCCAGAGGTCGAACTGTTTTTT. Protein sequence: CASSPLGAPEVELFF.

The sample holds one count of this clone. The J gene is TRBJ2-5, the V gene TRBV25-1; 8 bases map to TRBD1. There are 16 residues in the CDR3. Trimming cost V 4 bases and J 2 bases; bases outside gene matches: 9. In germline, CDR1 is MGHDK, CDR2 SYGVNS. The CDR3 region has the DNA TGTGCCAGCAGTGCTGTTGGGACAGGAGTGCAAGAGACCCAGTACTTC. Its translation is CASSAVGTGVQETQYF.

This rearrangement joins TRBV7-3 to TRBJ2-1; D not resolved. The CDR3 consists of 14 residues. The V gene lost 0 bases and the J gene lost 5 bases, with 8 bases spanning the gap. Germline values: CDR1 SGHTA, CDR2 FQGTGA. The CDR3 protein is CASSLTWANNEQFF. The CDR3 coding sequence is TGTGCCAGCAGCTTAACGTGGGCCAACAATGAGCAGTTCTTC.

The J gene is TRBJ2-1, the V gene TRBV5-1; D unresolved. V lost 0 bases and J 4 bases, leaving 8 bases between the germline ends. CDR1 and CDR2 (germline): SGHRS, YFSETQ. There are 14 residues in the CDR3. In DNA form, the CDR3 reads TGCGCCAGCAGCTTGGCGGTTGCTTACAATGAGCAGTTCTTC. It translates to CASSLAVAYNEQFF.

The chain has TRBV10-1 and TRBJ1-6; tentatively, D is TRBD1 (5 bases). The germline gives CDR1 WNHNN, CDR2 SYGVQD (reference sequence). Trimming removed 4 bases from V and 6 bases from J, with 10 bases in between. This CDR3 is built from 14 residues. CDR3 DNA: TGCGCCAGCAGTGCCCCGGGACCTAATTCACCCCTCCACTTT. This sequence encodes CASSAPGPNSPLHF.

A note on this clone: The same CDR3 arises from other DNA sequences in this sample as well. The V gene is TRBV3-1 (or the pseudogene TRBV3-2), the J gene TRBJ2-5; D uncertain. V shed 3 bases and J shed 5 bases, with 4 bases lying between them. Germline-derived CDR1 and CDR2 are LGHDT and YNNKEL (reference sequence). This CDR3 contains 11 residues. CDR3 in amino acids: CASSQGETQYF. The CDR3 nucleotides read TGTGCCAGCAGCCAGGGGGAGACCCAGTACTTC.

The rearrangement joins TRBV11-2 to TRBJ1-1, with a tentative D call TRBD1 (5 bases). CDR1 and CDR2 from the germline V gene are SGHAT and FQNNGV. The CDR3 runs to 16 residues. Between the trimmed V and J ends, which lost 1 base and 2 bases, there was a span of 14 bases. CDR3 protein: CASSLGWGTGNTEAFF. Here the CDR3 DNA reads TGTGCCAGCAGCTTAGGATGGGGGACTGGAAACACTGAAGCTTTCTTT.

The DNA for the CDR3 is TGTGCCAGCAGTTACGGCAGTCCCACTGAAGCTTTCTTT. Residues: CASSYGSPTEAFF. V usage is TRBV6-2 or TRBV6-3 and J usage is TRBJ1-1; no clear D gene. Germline values: CDR1 MNHEY, CDR2 SVGEGT. The CDR3 is made up of 13 amino acids. Deletions cut 2 bases from V and 4 bases from J, with 8 bases between.

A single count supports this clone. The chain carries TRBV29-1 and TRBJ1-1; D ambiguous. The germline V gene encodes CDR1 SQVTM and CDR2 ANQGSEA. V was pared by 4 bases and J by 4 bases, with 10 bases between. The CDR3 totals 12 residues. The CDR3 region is CSVGGEGTEAFF. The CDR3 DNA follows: TGCAGCGTTGGTGGGGAGGGCACTGAAGCTTTCTTT.

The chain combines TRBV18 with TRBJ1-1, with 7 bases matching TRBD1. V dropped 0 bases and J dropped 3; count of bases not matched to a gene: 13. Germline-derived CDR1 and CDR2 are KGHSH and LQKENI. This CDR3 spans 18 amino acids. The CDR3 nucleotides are TGTGCCAGCTCACCACCGGGGCCGGGAGGGGGCTTGCACACTGAAGCTTTCTTT. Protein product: CASSPPGPGGGLHTEAFF.

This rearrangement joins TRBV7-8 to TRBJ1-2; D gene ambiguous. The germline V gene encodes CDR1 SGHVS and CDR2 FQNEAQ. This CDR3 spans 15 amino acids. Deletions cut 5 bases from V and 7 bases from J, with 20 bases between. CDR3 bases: TGTGCCAGCAGCCCTATGAGGGAGAGGGATCCTGGCTACACCTTC. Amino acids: CASSPMRERDPGYTF.

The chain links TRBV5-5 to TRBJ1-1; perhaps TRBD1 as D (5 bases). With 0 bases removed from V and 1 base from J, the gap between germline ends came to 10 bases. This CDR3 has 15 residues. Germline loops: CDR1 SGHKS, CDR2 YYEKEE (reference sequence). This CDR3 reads CASSLVGRENTEAFF. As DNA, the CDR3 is TGTGCCAGCAGCTTGGTGGGGCGGGAGAACACTGAAGCTTTCTTT.

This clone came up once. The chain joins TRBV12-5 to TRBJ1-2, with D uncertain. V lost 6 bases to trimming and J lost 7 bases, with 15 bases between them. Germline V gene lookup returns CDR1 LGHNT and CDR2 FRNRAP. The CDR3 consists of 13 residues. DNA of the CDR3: TGTGCTAGTGGGGCTGTGGGAGAGGTTGGCTACACCTTC. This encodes CASGAVGEVGYTF.

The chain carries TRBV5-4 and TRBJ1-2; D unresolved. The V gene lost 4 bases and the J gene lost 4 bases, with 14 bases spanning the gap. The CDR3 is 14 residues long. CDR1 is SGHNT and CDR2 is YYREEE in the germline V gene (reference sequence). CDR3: CASSQPRSGYGYTF. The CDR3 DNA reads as TGTGCCAGCAGCCAGCCGAGGTCCGGCTATGGCTACACCTTC.

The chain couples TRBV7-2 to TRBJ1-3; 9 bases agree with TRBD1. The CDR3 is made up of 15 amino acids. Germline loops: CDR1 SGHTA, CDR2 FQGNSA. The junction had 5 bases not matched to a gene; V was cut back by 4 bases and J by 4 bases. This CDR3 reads CASSSDRGKGNTIYF. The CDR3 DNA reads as TGTGCCAGCAGCTCAGACAGGGGGAAGGGAAACACCATATATTTT.

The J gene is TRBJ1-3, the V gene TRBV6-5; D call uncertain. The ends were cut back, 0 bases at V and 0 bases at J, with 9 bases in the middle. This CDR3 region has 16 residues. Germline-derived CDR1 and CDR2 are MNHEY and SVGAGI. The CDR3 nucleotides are TGTGCCAGCAGTTACTCGGGTGCCCACTCTGGAAACACCATATATTTT. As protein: CASSYSGAHSGNTIYF.

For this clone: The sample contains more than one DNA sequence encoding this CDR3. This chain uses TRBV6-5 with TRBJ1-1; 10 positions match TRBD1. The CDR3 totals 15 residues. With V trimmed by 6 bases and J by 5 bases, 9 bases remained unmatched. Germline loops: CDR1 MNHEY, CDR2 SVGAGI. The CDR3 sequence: CASSPRQGAGTEAFF. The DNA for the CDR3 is TGTGCCAGCAGCCCCAGACAGGGGGCAGGGACTGAAGCTTTCTTT.

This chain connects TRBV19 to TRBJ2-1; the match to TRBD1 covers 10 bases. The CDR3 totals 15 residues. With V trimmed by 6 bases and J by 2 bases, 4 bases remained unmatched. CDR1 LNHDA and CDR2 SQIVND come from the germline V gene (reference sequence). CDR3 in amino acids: CASRPGTGAYNEQFF. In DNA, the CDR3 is TGTGCCAGTAGGCCCGGGACAGGGGCCTACAATGAGCAGTTCTTC.

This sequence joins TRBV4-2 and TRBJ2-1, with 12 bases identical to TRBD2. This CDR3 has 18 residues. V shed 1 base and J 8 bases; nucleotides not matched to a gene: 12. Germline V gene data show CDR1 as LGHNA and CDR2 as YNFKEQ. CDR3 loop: CASSQVGLAGGSMHEQFF. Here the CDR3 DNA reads TGTGCCAGCAGCCAAGTAGGCCTAGCGGGGGGGTCGATGCATGAGCAGTTCTTC.

CDR3 DNA sequence: TGTGCCAGCAGTTCATTCATTCTCAATGAGCAGTTCTTC. Translation: CASSSFILNEQFF. The chain employs TRBV6-6 and TRBJ2-1; D uncertain. CDR3 length: 13 residues. Germline V gene lookup returns CDR1 MNHNY and CDR2 SVGAGI (reference sequence). V dropped 4 bases and J dropped 6 bases, with 10 bases sitting between them.

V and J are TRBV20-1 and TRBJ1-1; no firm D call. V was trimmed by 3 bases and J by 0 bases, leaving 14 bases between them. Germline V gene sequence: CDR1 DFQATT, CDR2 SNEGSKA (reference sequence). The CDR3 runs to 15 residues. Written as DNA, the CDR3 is TGCAGTGCTAGTCTCTCGGGGAGAATGAACACTGAAGCTTTCTTT. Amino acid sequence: CSASLSGRMNTEAFF.

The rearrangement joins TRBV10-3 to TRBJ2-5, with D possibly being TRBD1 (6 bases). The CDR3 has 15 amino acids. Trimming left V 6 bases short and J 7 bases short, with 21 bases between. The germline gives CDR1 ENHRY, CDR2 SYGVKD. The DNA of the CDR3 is TGTGCCATCAGGCCTATGAGGGGACACCTTGGGACCCAGTACTTC. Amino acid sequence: CAIRPMRGHLGTQYF.

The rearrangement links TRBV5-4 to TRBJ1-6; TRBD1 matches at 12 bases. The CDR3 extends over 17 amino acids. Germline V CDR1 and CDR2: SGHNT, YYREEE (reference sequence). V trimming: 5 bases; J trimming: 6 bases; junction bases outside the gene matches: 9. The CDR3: CASSFPGQGAPNSPLHF. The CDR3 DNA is TGTGCCAGCAGTTTTCCGGGACAGGGGGCGCCTAATTCACCCCTCCACTTT.

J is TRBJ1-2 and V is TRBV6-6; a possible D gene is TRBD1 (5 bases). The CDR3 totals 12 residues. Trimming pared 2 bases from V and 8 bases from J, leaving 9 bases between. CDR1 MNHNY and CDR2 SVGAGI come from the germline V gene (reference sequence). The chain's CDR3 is CASSYGWDGYTF. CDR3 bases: TGTGCCAGCAGTTACGGGTGGGACGGCTACACCTTC.